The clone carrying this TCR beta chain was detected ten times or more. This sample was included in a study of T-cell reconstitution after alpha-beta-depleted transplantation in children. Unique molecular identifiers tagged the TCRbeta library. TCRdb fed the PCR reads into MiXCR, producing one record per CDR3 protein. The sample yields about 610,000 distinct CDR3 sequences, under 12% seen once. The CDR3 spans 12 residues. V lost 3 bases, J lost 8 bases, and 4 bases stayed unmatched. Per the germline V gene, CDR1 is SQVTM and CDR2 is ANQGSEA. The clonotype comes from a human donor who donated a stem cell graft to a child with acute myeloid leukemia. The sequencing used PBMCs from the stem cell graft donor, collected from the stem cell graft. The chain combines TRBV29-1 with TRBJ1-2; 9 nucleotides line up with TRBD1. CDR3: CSVEKDRGGYTF. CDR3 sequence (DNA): TGCAGCGTTGAGAAGGACAGGGGCGGCTACACCTTC.